The present T cell receptor (beta chain) was sequenced within a study of Graves' ophthalmopathy and Graves' hyperthyroidism. Transcripts of RNA were the source for amplifying TCR beta CDR3 regions. A first-round RT-PCR used HTBI primers, followed by a second-round multiplex PCR. From the multiplex PCR reads, TCRdb called clonotypes with MiXCR, one entry per CDR3 protein. Seen here are some 390,000 distinct CDR3 sequences, 18% observed once, and the top ten hold more than 1.5%. Study-wide points: Ophthalmopathy progression was predicted with 65% to 71% sensitivity and roughly 74% specificity.

The CDR3 covers 15 residues. Germline-derived CDR1 and CDR2 are SGHTA and FQGNSA. The V end was cut by 2 bases, the J end by 3 bases, with 13 bases between. Diagnosis relied on clinical symptoms, serum thyroxine, TRAb, thyroid ultrasound and orbital computed tomography. Regarding this clonotype: As yet, its antigen is unknown.

The TCR comes from a woman aged 18-29 years with Graves' ophthalmopathy. The gene calls are TRBV7-2 and TRBJ1-1; D unclear. The sample taken for sequencing was peripheral blood. CDR3 bases: TGTGCCAGCAGCTTAATGGGGATGTCGGACACTGAAGCTTTCTTT. This gives the protein CASSLMGMSDTEAFF.